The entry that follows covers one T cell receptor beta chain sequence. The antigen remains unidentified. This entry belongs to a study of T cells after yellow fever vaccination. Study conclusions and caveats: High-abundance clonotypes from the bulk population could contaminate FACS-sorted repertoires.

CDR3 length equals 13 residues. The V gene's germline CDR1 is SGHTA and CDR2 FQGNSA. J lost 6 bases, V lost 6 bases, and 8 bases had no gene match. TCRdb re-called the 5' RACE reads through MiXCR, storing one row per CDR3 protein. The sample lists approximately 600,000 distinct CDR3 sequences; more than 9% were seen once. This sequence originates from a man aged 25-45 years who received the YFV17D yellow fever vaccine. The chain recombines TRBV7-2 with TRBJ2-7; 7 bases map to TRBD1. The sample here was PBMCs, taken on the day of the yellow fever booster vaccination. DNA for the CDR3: TGTGCCAGCAGTTTCCAACAGGGGATCGAGCAGTACTTC. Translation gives CASSFQQGIEQYF.